The 20 T cell receptor beta chains below all came from one sample that was sequenced in a study of preoperative IRX-2 immunotherapy in early breast cancer. Sequenced by immunoSEQ multiplex PCR; TCRdb stores in-frame clones only, minus some. The data show 75,000 to 100,000 clones, 80% to 90% seen once. The sample's treatment: preoperative locoregional IRX-2 cytokine immunotherapy. The source material was tumor tissue, sampled after IRX-2 immunotherapy. The receptors stem from a human donor with breast cancer.

The rearrangement uses TRBV6-8 and TRBJ1-4; TRBD1 agrees at 8 bases. V was pared by 6 bases and J by 8 bases, with 11 bases of the junction left unmatched. Germline lookup yields CDR1 MNHGY and CDR2 SAAAGT. The CDR3 runs 15 residues. The DNA for the CDR3 is TGTGCCAGCAGAGACGCCGGACAGGGCGGGGAAAAACTGTTTTTT. It specifies CASRDAGQGGEKLFF.

J is TRBJ1-3 and V is TRBV29-1, with D perhaps matching TRBD1 (5 bases). The CDR3 has 17 residues. V was shortened by 4 bases and J by 0 bases, with 19 bases between the two germline ends. Germline V gene data show CDR1 as SQVTM and CDR2 as ANQGSEA. The CDR3 DNA follows: TGCAGCGTTGCGGGCGGGACCCGATCTCGCTCTGGAAACACCATATATTTT. This translates into CSVAGGTRSRSGNTIYF.

This rearrangement joins TRBV19 to TRBJ1-4, with 9 bases aligning to TRBD1. This CDR3 has 15 residues. The germline gives CDR1 LNHDA, CDR2 SQIVND (reference sequence). V lost 6 bases to trimming and J lost 8 bases; unmatched junction nucleotides: 10. CDR3 loop: CASSTQQGAVEKLFF. CDR3 nucleotides: TGTGCCAGTAGCACCCAACAGGGGGCTGTGGAAAAACTGTTTTTT.

V is TRBV30 and J is TRBJ2-7; 10 bases are shared with TRBD1. Losses at the gene ends were 4 bases for V and 5 bases for J; bases not matched to a gene: 8. The germline CDR1 and CDR2 sequences are GTSNPN and SVGIG (reference sequence). The CDR3 is 14 residues long. The CDR3 sequence: CAWTQTGGFNEQYF. Written as DNA, the CDR3 is TGTGCCTGGACCCAGACAGGGGGCTTCAACGAGCAGTACTTC.

J is TRBJ1-6 and V is TRBV5-1, with 8 positions matching TRBD1. Germline CDR1 is SGHRS and CDR2 is YFSETQ. Trimming at V came to 4 bases and at J to 7 bases, leaving 7 bases not matched to a gene. The CDR3 totals 15 residues. The CDR3 sequence: CASSPTGAENSPLHF. The CDR3 bases are TGCGCCAGCAGCCCGACAGGGGCGGAGAATTCACCCCTCCACTTT.

The CDR3 bases are TGCAGCGTTGGTGTTGTGAACTACGAGCAGTACTTC. Residues: CSVGVVNYEQYF. The V call is TRBV29-1, the J call TRBJ2-7, with D unresolved. Germline V gene data show CDR1 as SQVTM and CDR2 as ANQGSEA. V was clipped by 4 bases and J by 3 bases, with 10 bases between them. CDR3 length: 12 amino acids.

V gene TRBV5-1 combines with J gene TRBJ1-2; the match to TRBD1 covers 8 bases. The CDR3 has 14 amino acids. The V segment lost 2 bases and the J segment 2 bases; nucleotides outside the gene matches: 2. Germline CDR1 is SGHRS and CDR2 is YFSETQ. The CDR3 loop is CASSFQGANYGYTF. The CDR3 DNA reads as TGCGCCAGCAGCTTTCAGGGGGCGAACTATGGCTACACCTTC.

The chain's CDR3 is CASSLNQLRADEQYF. CDR3 nucleotides: TGCGCCAGCAGCTTGAACCAGCTCAGGGCAGACGAGCAGTACTTC. The gene calls are TRBV5-1 and TRBJ2-7, with a weak D call TRBD1 (5 bases). Between the trimmed V and J ends, which lost 1 base and 5 bases, there was a span of 16 bases. This CDR3 is built from 15 residues. CDR1 is SGHRS, CDR2 YFSETQ, per germline.

The chain joins TRBV7-6 to TRBJ2-1, with 8 bases matching TRBD2. CDR1 is SGHVS, CDR2 FNYEAQ, per germline. The length of the CDR3 is 14 residues. V lost 4 bases, J lost 8 bases, and 7 bases stayed unmatched. The CDR3 nucleotides read TGTGCCAGCAGCTCCGGGGGGGCTAGTGATGAGCAGTTCTTC. As protein: CASSSGGASDEQFF.

This chain connects TRBV5-1 to TRBJ2-1, with 14 nucleotides matching TRBD2. The CDR3 covers 19 residues. Losses at the gene ends were 0 bases for V and 4 bases for J; bases not matched to a gene: 9. Germline V gives CDR1 SGHRS, CDR2 YFSETQ. The DNA of the CDR3 is TGCGCCAGCAGCTTGGGCCCTACCGGGACTAGCGGGGGTTACAATGAGCAGTTCTTC. Its protein product is CASSLGPTGTSGGYNEQFF.

CDR3 nucleotide sequence: TGTGCCAGCTCACCGGACACCTCGAACACTGAAGCTTTCTTT. This sequence encodes CASSPDTSNTEAFF. The chain links TRBV18 to TRBJ1-1, with D tentatively TRBD1 (5 bases). CDR3 length: 14 amino acids. V was shortened by 3 bases and J by 1 base, with 9 bases between the two germline ends. Germline CDR1 and CDR2: KGHSH and LQKENI.

The chain uses TRBV14 and TRBJ1-6; the D is unclear. Trimming shortened V by 1 base and J by 8 bases, and 9 bases separated the two germline ends. The germline V gene has CDR1 SGHDN and CDR2 FVKESK. The CDR3 runs 14 residues. Written as DNA, the CDR3 is TGTGCCAGCAGCCAAGGACCACGGGATTCACCCCTCCACTTT. Translated, it gives CASSQGPRDSPLHF. Variable domain in full (rest from reference TRBV14 and TRBJ1-6): EAGVTQFPSHSVIEKGQTVTLRCDPISGHDNLYWYRRVMGKEIKFLLHFVKESKQDESGMPNNRFLAERTGGTYSTLKVQPAELEDSGVYFCASSQGPRDSPLHFGNGTRLTVT.

The gene calls are TRBV10-2 and TRBJ2-1; 10 bases line up with TRBD2. Looked up from germline, CDR1 is WSHSY and CDR2 is SAAADI. J lost 5 bases, V lost 8 bases, and 18 bases had no gene match. The CDR3 contains 18 residues. The CDR3 DNA is TGCGCCAGCTCAGCGGGGGGGCTCCCACCGAGGATAAACAATGAGCAGTTCTTC. Its translation is CASSAGGLPPRINNEQFF.

This rearrangement joins TRBV6-8 to TRBJ1-3, with D uncertain. Deletions cut 0 bases from V and 0 bases from J, with 12 bases between. CDR1 and CDR2 (germline): MNHGY, SAAAGT. The CDR3 has 17 amino acids. DNA of the CDR3: TGTGCCAGCAGTTACTCGATCCGGGGAGGCTCTGGAAACACCATATATTTT. Its translation is CASSYSIRGGSGNTIYF.

CDR3 in amino acids: CASSESLETTDTQYF. The CDR3 DNA reads TGCGCCAGCAGTGAGTCTCTAGAGACCACAGATACGCAGTATTTT. The V call is TRBV10-1, the J call TRBJ2-3; D uncertain. With 0 bases removed from V and 2 bases from J, the gap between germline ends came to 9 bases. The CDR3 has 15 residues. Germline CDR1 and CDR2: WNHNN and SYGVQD (reference sequence).

The CDR3 DNA reads as TGCGCCAGCAGCTTGGGGCCATCCGCCAATCAGCCCCAGCATTTT. It yields the protein CASSLGPSANQPQHF. The rearrangement links TRBV5-1 to TRBJ1-5; D remains unclear. The CDR3 has 15 residues. Germline CDR1 is SGHRS and CDR2 is YFSETQ. V was shortened by 0 bases and J by 3 bases, with 10 bases between the two germline ends.

This clone turned up a few times. The J gene is TRBJ1-2, the V gene TRBV6-8; TRBD1 aligns across 8 bases. This CDR3 is 14 amino acids long. CDR1 is MNHGY and CDR2 is SAAAGT in the germline V gene. V gave up 4 bases and J gave up 2 bases; unmatched junction bases: 3. The CDR3 bases are TGTGCCAGCAGTTCAGGACAGGGCAACTATGGCTACACCTTC. It codes for CASSSGQGNYGYTF.

The rearrangement joins TRBV19 to TRBJ1-5; D is uncertain. With 1 base removed from V and 4 bases from J, the gap between germline ends came to 5 bases. Germline V gene sequence: CDR1 LNHDA, CDR2 SQIVND (reference sequence). The CDR3 length is 13 residues. CDR3 DNA: TGTGCCAGTAGTATAGTAGGAAATCAGCCCCAGCATTTT. Encoded protein: CASSIVGNQPQHF.

The gene calls are TRBV28 and TRBJ1-4; 10 bases line up with TRBD1. The CDR3 has 15 amino acids. Germline CDR1 MDHEN, CDR2 SYDVKM. The V segment lost 5 bases and the J segment 8 bases; nucleotides outside the gene matches: 8. CDR3 sequence: CASSTWDRGNEKLFF. The DNA of the CDR3 is TGTGCCAGCAGTACATGGGACAGGGGTAACGAAAAACTGTTTTTT.

The V gene is TRBV5-1, the J gene TRBJ2-2; D remains unclear. The V and J ends lost 1 base and 2 bases respectively, with 9 bases between them. The germline V gene encodes CDR1 SGHRS and CDR2 YFSETQ. The CDR3 extends over 15 amino acids. CDR3 bases: TGCGCCAGCAGCTTGAGGTCAGGAAACACCGGGGAGCTGTTTTTT. As protein: CASSLRSGNTGELFF.